These 5 T cell receptor beta chains were sequenced from one sample in a study of T cell clonotyping in hematopoietic cell transplantation (dated by TCRdb to the early 2020s). Library generation was performed with the immunoSEQ multiplex PCR assay. What TCRdb holds here is the immuneACCESS table cut down to in-frame rearrangements. Part of the clones is not present; checked against another copy, under half of the missing clones reflect an unresolved V gene, and the others are unexplained. This sample holds approximately 10,000 clones; 89% were observed only once. Nearly 4% of the sample is in the top ten clones. Sequences were obtained from peripheral blood mononuclear cells. These receptors were taken from a human donor who either received an allogeneic hematopoietic cell transplant for a myeloid malignancy or was a related donor (not recorded which). Some clones in this sample may be carry-over from other donors' samples.

On this clone itself: One junction end does not reproduce the germline sequence, and a read error may be involved. This chain links TRBV7-9 with TRBJ2-5; D is ambiguous. Germline V CDR1 and CDR2: SEHNR, FQNEAQ (reference sequence). This CDR3 spans 11 amino acids. CDR3 region: CASSFIGPDDF. The CDR3 DNA reads TGTGCCAGCAGCTTTATAGGACCTGATGACTTC.

This chain links TRBV7-2 with TRBJ1-1; 9 bases align to TRBD1. CDR1 SGHTA and CDR2 FQGNSA come from the germline V gene. This CDR3 is 16 amino acids long. V trimming: 4 bases; J trimming: 1 base; junction bases outside the gene matches: 7. CDR3 residues: CASSSTGGLRNTEAFF. Here the CDR3 DNA reads TGTGCCAGCAGCTCAACAGGGGGCTTAAGGAACACTGAAGCTTTCTTT.

In DNA, the CDR3 is TGTGCCAGCAGCCCCGTGACAGGGAATCAGCCCCAGCATTTT. It is translated as CASSPVTGNQPQHF. This chain connects TRBV6-1 to TRBJ1-5, with 7 bases that match TRBD1. CDR3 length: 14 amino acids. V lost 6 bases to trimming and J lost 4 bases; unmatched junction nucleotides: 6. CDR1 and CDR2 (germline): MNHNS, SASEGT.

This chain uses TRBV19 with TRBJ2-1; D unresolved. Germline assignment: CDR1 LNHDA and CDR2 SQIVND (reference sequence). V lost 8 bases, J lost 10 bases, and 12 bases lay in between. This CDR3 region has 11 residues. DNA for the CDR3: TGTGCCAGTGAAGATCGCCTAGAGCAGTTCTTC. The encoded protein is CASEDRLEQFF.

The CDR3 coding sequence is TGTGCCAGCAGAGGACAGGTAGACTACGAGCAGTACTTC. Its translation is CASRGQVDYEQYF. The chain employs TRBV2 and TRBJ2-7, with 7 bases lining up with TRBD1. Unmatched junction bases numbered 5, after V lost 6 bases and J lost 3 bases. The CDR3 contains 13 residues. The germline CDR1 and CDR2 sequences are SNHLY and FYNNEI.